These 3 T cell receptor beta chains came from one sample sequenced in a study of identical twins. TCRdb used MiXCR to reprocess the 5' RACE reads, holding one entry per CDR3 protein. Of fewer than 250,000 distinct CDR3 sequences listed, 9.4% are singletons. The material sequenced was memory (CD45RO+) T cells sorted from blood. All receptors come from a woman between 18 and 29 years old in good health.

A few counts support this clonotype. The V gene is TRBV12-3 or TRBV12-4, the J gene TRBJ1-1, with D maybe TRBD1 (6 bases). There are 16 residues in the CDR3. Trimming pared 2 bases from V and 1 base from J, leaving 14 bases between. In nucleotides, the CDR3 is TGTGCCAGCAGTTTAATGGGCGGGGGCAGGAACACTGAAGCTTTCTTT. Amino acids: CASSLMGGGRNTEAFF.

This clonotype has a count of ten or more. The rearrangement links TRBV5-1 to TRBJ2-7, with D possibly being TRBD2 (5 bases). The V and J ends lost 4 bases and 4 bases respectively, with 12 bases between them. The CDR3 consists of 13 residues. CDR1 is SGHRS, CDR2 YFSETQ, per germline. DNA for the CDR3: TGCGCCAGCAGCGTGACTACAGAATACGAGCAGTACTTC. Translation gives CASSVTTEYEQYF.

This clonotype has just a few counts. This chain links TRBV6-2 or TRBV6-3 with TRBJ2-1; D is uncertain. Germline assignment: CDR1 MNHEY and CDR2 SVGEGT. The ends were cut back, 5 bases at V and 0 bases at J, with 14 bases in the middle. This CDR3 comprises 16 residues. The CDR3 DNA sequence: TGTGCCAGCAGTACCCCTCAGGCGATCTCCTACAATGAGCAGTTCTTC. Encoded protein: CASSTPQAISYNEQFF.